This T cell receptor (beta chain) is drawn from a study of cytomegalovirus exposure and HLA in healthy donors. Points from the study as a whole: Presence/absence analyses assumed roughly uniform sequencing depth across donors. Sequencing artifact likely explains a cluster of highly shared sequence variants. Most TCR beta V segments were productive about 87% or about 30% of the time in an earlier analysis. A later analysis reported that several of the most significant clusters appeared to be linked to common viral pathogens, among them Epstein-Barr virus.

The PCR employed 60 Vbeta primers together with 13 Jbeta primers. The protocol was immunoSEQ multiplex PCR, while the TCRdb copy is restricted to in-frame clones and leaves out a portion. The data show roughly 180,000 clones, about four fifths seen once. To note about this clone: What it binds is not known.

V shed 0 bases, J shed 3 bases, and the junction held 8 bases outside the gene matches. There are 16 residues in the CDR3. Germline CDR1 is SQVTM and CDR2 is ANQGSEA. The V call is TRBV29-1, the J call TRBJ2-1; 7 positions match TRBD1. The sequencing input was PBMCs. The receptor's source is a female donor in good health and CMV-seronegative. The CDR3 nucleotides read TGCAGCGTTGAAGATCTTGGCCCAGGGGGCTACAATGAGCAGTTCTTC. This translates into CSVEDLGPGGYNEQFF.